This record covers a single T cell receptor beta chain. Its specificity is not known. Germline CDR1 reads LNHDA; CDR2 reads SQIVND (reference sequence). The CDR3 covers 14 residues. V shed 1 base and J shed 2 bases, with 7 bases lying between them. This sample was included in a study of long-term antiretroviral therapy in people with HIV. Notes on the study in general: The study found that diversity rose after ART but stayed below transplant donor controls. Pre-ART expanded TRB clones stayed dominant throughout, though often decreasing after ART. Information pertaining to ART adherence, viral resistance or therapeutic modifications was not obtained. Blood, drawn from about 2004 to 2017, may reflect older ART regimens.

immunoSEQ v3.0 was run at survey level. Assay used: immunoSEQ multiplex PCR; TCRdb lists only in-frame clones, some missing. The sample includes about 24,000 clones, roughly 85% of them seen just once. The source material was unsorted PBMCs, sampled 1.2 years after starting antiretroviral therapy. The chain is built from TRBV19 and TRBJ2-3; weak D call: TRBD1 (5 bases). This sequence was found in a middle-aged woman with HIV. The CDR3 DNA is TGTGCCAGTAGTATAGCAGGGCTCACAGATACGCAGTATTTT. As protein: CASSIAGLTDTQYF.